The 31 T cell receptor beta chains below come from one sample, sequenced in a study of human T cells and chemical hapten exposure. In TCRdb, the RACE reads were re-called with MiXCR into one record per CDR3 protein. In the table there are about 140,000 distinct CDR3 sequences, approximately 10% of which are singletons. As to time point: patch test 2, 6 weeks after DPC sensitization. Treatment denoted: therapeutic diphenylcyclopropenone sensitization with weekly scalp DPC. The material sequenced was whole blood, taken in connection with sensitization to the hapten diphenylcyclopropenone (DPC). The receptors originated from a woman between 45 and 65 years old with alopecia areata. Some clones in this sample may be carry-over from other donors' samples.

This clonotype was detected only a few times. The chain employs TRBV12-3 or TRBV12-4 and TRBJ2-1; D uncertain. This CDR3 spans 13 amino acids. V shed 2 bases and J shed 9 bases, with 11 bases lying between them. DNA for the CDR3: TGTGCCAGCAGTTTAACCGCTAGTGGTGAGCAGTTCTTC. Translating it yields CASSLTASGEQFF.

This clonotype has at least ten counts. The chain employs TRBV7-9 and TRBJ2-3, with TRBD1 identical over 10 bases. Looked up from germline, CDR1 is SEHNR and CDR2 is FQNEAQ (reference sequence). The V segment lost 6 bases and the J segment 2 bases; nucleotides outside the gene matches: 5. This CDR3 is 15 amino acids long. CDR3 protein: CASSTGTGATDTQYF. Written as DNA, the CDR3 is TGTGCCAGCAGTACCGGGACAGGGGCCACAGATACGCAGTATTTT.

This clonotype was detected many times. V gene TRBV11-2 combines with J gene TRBJ2-3, with D perhaps TRBD1 (5 bases). V was shortened by 2 bases and J by 3 bases, with 9 bases between the two germline ends. This CDR3 region has 14 residues. Germline values: CDR1 SGHAT, CDR2 FQNNGV. The CDR3 nucleotides read TGTGCCAGCAGCTTAACCCGGACAACAGATACGCAGTATTTT. Translating it yields CASSLTRTTDTQYF.

The chain combines TRBV28 with TRBJ1-1; no clear D. The CDR3 spans 13 residues. The germline CDR1 and CDR2 sequences are MDHEN and SYDVKM. V was trimmed by 6 bases and J by 4 bases, leaving 12 bases between them. Here the CDR3 DNA reads TGTGCCAGCAGGGCGGTATGGGTCACTGAAGCTTTCTTT. It specifies CASRAVWVTEAFF.

The gene calls are TRBV27 and TRBJ2-3; the D call may be TRBD1 or TRBD2 (5 bases each). The germline CDR1 and CDR2 sequences are MNHEY and SMNVEV (reference sequence). Trimming shortened V by 0 bases and J by 6 bases, and 10 bases separated the two germline ends. There are 14 residues in the CDR3. As DNA, the CDR3 is TGTGCCAGCAGTTTATCATCGTGGGGGGATACGCAGTATTTT. Amino acids: CASSLSSWGDTQYF.

This clonotype turned up a few times. This sequence joins TRBV20-1 and TRBJ1-2; perhaps TRBD1 as D (5 bases). Germline V CDR1 and CDR2: DFQATT, SNEGSKA (reference sequence). Trimming pared 6 bases from V and 0 bases from J, leaving 14 bases between. The CDR3 consists of 14 residues. CDR3 bases: TGCAGTGCAAAGATTCCGACAGCTAACTATGGCTACACCTTC. Protein sequence: CSAKIPTANYGYTF.

This clonotype occurred a few times. V gene TRBV7-3 combines with J gene TRBJ2-1, with D unresolved. V was trimmed by 4 bases and J by 9 bases, leaving 16 bases between them. Germline loops: CDR1 SGHTA, CDR2 FQGTGA. This CDR3 region has 14 residues. CDR3 in DNA: TGTGCCAGCAGCTCGACCCCCTCTATCAGTGAGCAGTTCTTC. Protein sequence: CASSSTPSISEQFF.

In its sample, this clonotype was seen a few times. CDR3 region: CASSTDKGEAFF. The DNA for the CDR3 is TGTGCCAGTAGTACGGACAAGGGAGAAGCTTTCTTT. The V call is TRBV19, the J call TRBJ1-1, with D possibly being TRBD1 (5 bases). Germline V gene data show CDR1 as LNHDA and CDR2 as SQIVND (reference sequence). V lost 4 bases to trimming and J lost 8 bases, with 11 bases between them. CDR3 length: 12 residues.

Only a few counts were recorded for this clonotype. The rearrangement links TRBV19 to TRBJ2-1; 9 bases align to TRBD2. CDR1 is LNHDA, CDR2 SQIVND, per germline (reference sequence). With V trimmed by 0 bases and J by 5 bases, 2 bases remained unmatched. The CDR3 contains 15 residues. In DNA, the CDR3 is TGTGCCAGTAGTATAGAGGCGGGAGGGGACAATGAGCAGTTCTTC. Its protein is CASSIEAGGDNEQFF. The whole variable domain, filled in from reference TRBV19 and TRBJ2-1, reads DGGITQSPKYLFRKEGQNVTLSCEQNLNHDAMYWYRQDPGQGLRLIYYSQIVNDFQKGDIAEGYSVSREKKESFPLTVTSAQKNPTAFYLCASSIEAGGDNEQFFGPGTRLTVL.

The gene calls are TRBV7-6 and TRBJ1-4; D gene unclear. Germline CDR1 reads SGHVS; CDR2 reads FNYEAQ. V gave up 5 bases and J gave up 5 bases, with 6 bases separating them. CDR3 length: 12 residues. CDR3 nucleotides: TGTGCCAGCAGCCTCCAAAATGAAAAACTGTTTTTT. Its protein product is CASSLQNEKLFF.

This clonotype was seen at least ten times. This sequence joins TRBV29-1 and TRBJ2-7; 10 bases fit TRBD2. V dropped 4 bases and J dropped 2; count of bases not matched to a gene: 5. Germline CDR1 and CDR2: SQVTM and ANQGSEA. The length of the CDR3 is 14 residues. In nucleotides, the CDR3 is TGCAGCGTTGTCCTAGCGGGAGCAACCTACGAGCAGTACTTC. It codes for CSVVLAGATYEQYF.

The chain uses TRBV24-1 and TRBJ2-2; D is unresolved. Germline assignment: CDR1 KGHDR and CDR2 SFDVKD. The germline V and J ends were trimmed by 0 bases and 2 bases, with 9 bases remaining between them. This CDR3 region has 16 residues. CDR3 coding DNA: TGTGCCACCAGTGATTTGGCGACGGCTAACACCGGGGAGCTGTTTTTT. It translates to CATSDLATANTGELFF.

This clonotype came up a few times. The chain carries TRBV7-3 and TRBJ2-1; the D is unclear. The CDR3 totals 14 residues. Germline lookup yields CDR1 SGHTA and CDR2 FQGTGA. The V end was cut by 0 bases, the J end by 3 bases, with 6 bases between. CDR3 sequence reads: CASSLTDDYNEQFF. In DNA, the CDR3 is TGTGCCAGCAGCTTAACGGACGACTACAATGAGCAGTTCTTC.

This clonotype showed up just a few times. This chain joins TRBV6-5 and TRBJ2-2; the match to TRBD1 covers 7 bases. Germline values: CDR1 MNHEY, CDR2 SVGAGI. This CDR3 is built from 15 residues. After removal of 7 bases from V and 3 bases from J, the junction contained 8 bases not matched to a gene. The CDR3: CASNQGDRHTGELFF. The CDR3 coding sequence is TGTGCCAGCAACCAAGGGGACAGACACACCGGGGAGCTGTTTTTT.

This clonotype was seen ten or more times. J is TRBJ2-3 and V is TRBV27; 11 bases match TRBD2. There are 19 residues in the CDR3. With 6 bases clipped from V and 0 bases from J, the junction kept 14 bases outside the gene matches. Germline assignment: CDR1 MNHEY and CDR2 SMNVEV (reference sequence). The DNA for the CDR3 is TGTGCCAGCAGCCGCCTACTAGCGGGAGTGCTCTCTAGCACAGATACGCAGTATTTT. It is translated as CASSRLLAGVLSSTDTQYF.

This clonotype came up a few times. The gene calls are TRBV10-2 and TRBJ2-1; 12 nucleotides agree with TRBD2. V was clipped by 0 bases and J by 13 bases; unmatched bases: 7. Germline V gene lookup returns CDR1 WSHSY and CDR2 SAAADI. CDR3 size: 15 residues. The CDR3 DNA follows: TGCGCCAGCAGTGAGTCGAGGGCTAGCGGGAGGGCCCAGTTCTTC. Protein sequence: CASSESRASGRAQFF.

This clonotype was observed a handful of times. V is TRBV18 and J is TRBJ2-7, with D possibly matching TRBD2 (7 bases). The CDR3 extends over 14 amino acids. V lost 5 bases and J 3 bases, leaving 14 bases between the germline ends. The germline CDR1 and CDR2 sequences are KGHSH and LQKENI. CDR3: CASSTGGLYYEQYF. CDR3 bases: TGTGCCAGCTCAACGGGGGGCCTTTACTACGAGCAGTACTTC.

This clonotype was detected only a few times. The gene calls are TRBV20-1 and TRBJ1-5; a possible D gene is TRBD1 (5 bases). The CDR3 has 16 amino acids. V dropped 1 base and J dropped 0 bases, with 13 bases sitting between them. The germline V gene has CDR1 DFQATT and CDR2 SNEGSKA (reference sequence). The CDR3 DNA reads TGCAGTGCTAGAGTTCCCCAGGGAGGTAGCAATCAGCCCCAGCATTTT. Encoded protein: CSARVPQGGSNQPQHF.

V and J are TRBV2 and TRBJ2-1; 7 nucleotides agree with TRBD2. Germline V lookup: CDR1 SNHLY, CDR2 FYNNEI. V gave up 6 bases and J gave up 5 bases; unmatched junction bases: 13. The CDR3 is 16 residues long. The CDR3 DNA sequence: TGTGCCAGCAGGCGAATAGCTAGCGGTTCCAACAATGAGCAGTTCTTC. Its protein product is CASRRIASGSNNEQFF.

The chain employs TRBV30 and TRBJ1-5; D gene ambiguous. CDR1 and CDR2 (germline): GTSNPN, SVGIG (reference sequence). V was shortened by 3 bases and J by 5 bases, with 11 bases between the two germline ends. CDR3 length: 13 residues. CDR3 nucleotides: TGTGCCTGGAGCGTGTCTATGGATCAGCCCCAGCATTTT. As protein: CAWSVSMDQPQHF. The entire variable domain, with the rest obtained from reference TRBV30 and TRBJ1-5, is as follows: SQTIHQWPATLVQPVGSPLSLECTVEGTSNPNLYWYRQAAGRGLQLLFYSVGIGQISSEVPQNLSASRPQDRQFILSSKKLLLSDSGFYLCAWSVSMDQPQHFGDGTRLSIL.

The chain has TRBV20-1 and TRBJ2-3, with TRBD2 identical over 11 bases. This CDR3 comprises 15 residues. The V gene end was trimmed by 6 bases and the J gene end by 0 bases; junction bases not matched to a gene: 5. Germline loops: CDR1 DFQATT, CDR2 SNEGSKA (reference sequence). The CDR3 DNA reads TGCAGTGCGGCCCGGACTAGCGGGAGCACAGATACGCAGTATTTT. The encoded protein is CSAARTSGSTDTQYF.

The chain has TRBV6-6 and TRBJ1-2, with 7 bases identical to TRBD1. V gave up 3 bases and J gave up 6 bases; unmatched junction bases: 7. Per germline, CDR1 MNHNY and CDR2 SVGAGI (reference sequence). CDR3 size: 14 residues. In DNA form, the CDR3 reads TGTGCCAGCAGTTATCCACAGGGGTCGGATGGCTACACCTTC. It codes for CASSYPQGSDGYTF.

The rearrangement joins TRBV7-2 to TRBJ2-4; the match to TRBD1 covers 9 bases. V dropped 5 bases and J dropped 6; count of bases not matched to a gene: 11. The length of the CDR3 is 16 residues. Germline CDR1 SGHTA, CDR2 FQGNSA. CDR3 sequence (DNA): TGTGCCAGCAGCCCACTACAGGGGGCTGGTGGAAACATTCAGTACTTC. Encoded protein: CASSPLQGAGGNIQYF. Full variable domain (outside the CDR3, taken from reference TRBV7-2 and TRBJ2-4): GAGVSQSPSNKVTEKGKDVELRCDPISGHTALYWYRQSLGQGLEFLIYFQGNSAPDKSGLPSDRFSAERTGGSVSTLTIQRTQQEDSAVYLCASSPLQGAGGNIQYFGAGTRLSVL.

This clonotype was seen a handful of times. The V call is TRBV28, the J call TRBJ2-4, with D possibly being TRBD2 (7 bases). Trimming removed 1 base from V and 8 bases from J, with 18 bases in between. Germline V CDR1 and CDR2: MDHEN, SYDVKM. The CDR3 runs 16 residues. CDR3 nucleotide sequence: TGTGCCAGCAGTTTATCCCTCCGGGGGGCGAGGGACATTCAGTACTTC. As protein: CASSLSLRGARDIQYF.

This chain uses TRBV12-3 or TRBV12-4 with TRBJ1-4, with a tentative D call TRBD1 (5 bases). The V gene lost 4 bases and the J gene lost 7 bases, with 16 bases spanning the gap. The CDR3 loop spans 15 amino acids. DNA for the CDR3: TGTGCCAGCAGTTCGCCGGGACCCGGACTTGAAAAACTGTTTTTT. Translation gives CASSSPGPGLEKLFF.

This clonotype was observed many times. The chain combines TRBV10-1 with TRBJ2-2; the D is unclear. Germline V gene sequence: CDR1 WNHNN, CDR2 SYGVQD (reference sequence). CDR3 size: 12 residues. Trimming cost V 3 bases and J 6 bases, with 5 bases left between them. The CDR3 DNA is TGCGCCAGCAGTGATTGGGCCGGGGAGCTGTTTTTT. This translates into CASSDWAGELFF.

This sequence joins TRBV16 and TRBJ2-7, with TRBD2 matching 9 bases. The CDR3 contains 14 residues. The trim removed 4 bases at V and 6 bases at J, leaving 7 bases unmatched. CDR1 and CDR2 from the germline V gene are KGHSY and FQNENV. CDR3 protein: CASSPTSGRLEQYF. The DNA of the CDR3 is TGTGCCAGCAGCCCCACTAGCGGGCGACTCGAGCAGTACTTC.

This clonotype came up many times. The gene calls are TRBV7-2 and TRBJ2-3, with D tentatively TRBD2 (6 bases). The CDR3 is made up of 15 amino acids. Germline CDR1 SGHTA, CDR2 FQGNSA. Deletions cut 1 base from V and 0 bases from J, with 8 bases between. CDR3 sequence (DNA): TGTGCCAGCAGCTTAGATGCGGGAAGCACAGATACGCAGTATTTT. Residues: CASSLDAGSTDTQYF.

The CDR3 protein is CASSSRDSPYEQYF. The DNA for the CDR3 is TGTGCCAGCAGCTCCCGGGACAGTCCCTACGAGCAGTACTTC. The chain has TRBV7-9 and TRBJ2-7, with 7 bases that match TRBD1. Per germline, CDR1 SEHNR and CDR2 FQNEAQ (reference sequence). The CDR3 totals 14 residues. After removal of 4 bases from V and 2 bases from J, the junction contained 5 bases not matched to a gene.

This clonotype was counted a few times. The chain links TRBV14 to TRBJ1-1; D gene unclear. This CDR3 region has 14 residues. V was pared by 4 bases and J by 5 bases, with 14 bases between. Germline values: CDR1 SGHDN, CDR2 FVKESK. The CDR3, as DNA: TGTGCCAGCAGCCCTGGGCCTCTGGGAACTGAAGCTTTCTTT. Translated, it gives CASSPGPLGTEAFF.

This clonotype was counted ten times or more. The DNA of the CDR3 is TGTGCCAGTAGTGTCCCCGGGCCCAATCAGCCCCAGCATTTT. Encoded protein: CASSVPGPNQPQHF. The gene calls are TRBV19 and TRBJ1-5, with D unclear. The V gene lost 5 bases and the J gene lost 3 bases, with 11 bases spanning the gap. The V gene's germline CDR1 is LNHDA and CDR2 SQIVND (reference sequence). The CDR3 loop spans 14 amino acids.